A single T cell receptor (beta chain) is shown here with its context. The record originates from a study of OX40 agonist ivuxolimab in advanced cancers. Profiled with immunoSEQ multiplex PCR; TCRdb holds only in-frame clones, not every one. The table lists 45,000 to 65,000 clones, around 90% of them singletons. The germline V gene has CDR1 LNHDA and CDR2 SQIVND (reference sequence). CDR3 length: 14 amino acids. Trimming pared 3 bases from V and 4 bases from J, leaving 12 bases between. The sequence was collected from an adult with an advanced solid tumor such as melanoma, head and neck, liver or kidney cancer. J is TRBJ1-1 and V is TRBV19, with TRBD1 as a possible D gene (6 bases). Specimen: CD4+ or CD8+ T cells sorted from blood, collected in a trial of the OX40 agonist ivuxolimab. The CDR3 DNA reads TGTGCCAGTAGTATGACACAGGGTAGCACTGAAGCTTTCTTT. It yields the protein CASSMTQGSTEAFF.